The rows below give T cell receptor beta chains drawn from one sample of a study of neoadjuvant anti-PD-1 for oral cavity cancer. Sequencing was performed with immunoSEQ multiplex PCR; in TCRdb, only in-frame clones are kept and a portion is missing. The table shows approximately 15,000 clones, with nearly 70% occurring only once. The sequencing used PBMCs, collected before nivolumab (anti-PD-1) treatment. Source of these receptors: a person between 40 and 85 years old with oral cavity squamous cell carcinoma. The CDR3 runs from the conserved cysteine through the conserved F or W. Fields, in order: J gene, clone size, V gene, D gene, CDR3 DNA, CDR3 protein. A D gene is named only where the DNA matches it firmly. Some rows mark clone size as missing; the rest say once, few, many or name a class of expanded clone.

TRBJ1-2	NA	TRBV7-9	TRBD1	TGTGCCAGCAGCTCCCCGGGCCCAGGGGGCTATGGCTACACCTTC	CASSSPGPGGYGYTF
TRBJ2-3	NA	TRBV6-6	NA	TGTGCCAGCAGTTCAGAGAGCACAGATACGCAGTATTTT	CASSSESTDTQYF
TRBJ2-5	NA	TRBV29-1	TRBD2	TGCAGCGTTGAAAATGCGGGGGGCCAAGAGACCCAGTACTTC	CSVENAGGQETQYF
TRBJ2-3	NA	TRBV5-1	NA	TGCGCCAGCAGCGAAGGGACGGCCATTAGCACAGATACGCAGTATTTT	CASSEGTAISTDTQYF
TRBJ2-7	NA	TRBV29-1	TRBD1	TGCAGCGTTGAACTCCGTTCGGTGGGTCAGGGGGCCTACGAGCAGTACTTC	CSVELRSVGQGAYEQYF
TRBJ2-5	NA	TRBV6-1	TRBD2	TGTGCCAGCAGTGCTGGGACTAGTATAGAGACCCAGTACTTC	CASSAGTSIETQYF
TRBJ2-7	NA	TRBV5-1	NA	TGCGCCAGCAGGGTTACCTCGGAGGAGGGCTACTACGAGCAGTACTTC	CASRVTSEEGYYEQYF
TRBJ2-7	NA	TRBV11-2	TRBD2	TGTGCCAGCAGCAATGGACTAGCCCCCCACGAGCAGTACTTC	CASSNGLAPHEQYF
TRBJ2-6	NA	TRBV4-2	NA	TGTGCCAGCAGCCAAGATCTTCATCCTAACTCTGGGGCCAACGTCCTGACTTTC	CASSQDLHPNSGANVLTF
TRBJ2-7	NA	TRBV7-9	TRBD1	TGTGCCAGCAGCTTAACAGGGGGGTACGAGCAGTACTTC	CASSLTGGYEQYF
TRBJ1-4	NA	TRBV7-8	NA	TGTGCCAGCAGTTCTATAGGGGCGGGGCGGTTAGGTGAAAAACTGTTTTTT	CASSSIGAGRLGEKLFF
TRBJ1-1	once	TRBV2	NA	TGTGCCAGCAGGAACACTGAAGCTTTCTTT	CASRNTEAFF
TRBJ2-1	NA	TRBV7-6	NA	TGTGCCAGCAGCTTAGCGAATTCCTACAATGAGCAGTTCTTC	CASSLANSYNEQFF
TRBJ2-7	few	TRBV9	NA	TGTGCCAGCAGCGTAGGACAGTCCTCCTACGAGCAGTACTTC	CASSVGQSSYEQYF
TRBJ1-3	NA	TRBV30	NA	TGTGCCTGGAGTGCCGGGGCGATGGGAAACACCATATATTTT	CAWSAGAMGNTIYF
TRBJ1-1	NA	TRBV9	NA	TGTGCCAGCAGCGGTAGTCTTCGGGCGCCGGCGGACACTGAAGCTTTCTTT	CASSGSLRAPADTEAFF
TRBJ2-7	NA	TRBV5-5	TRBD1	TGTGCCAGTGGGGACAGGTTGGATCGCTACGAGCAGTACTTC	CASGDRLDRYEQYF
TRBJ2-7	few	TRBV2	NA	TGTGCCAGCAGTACCCCGGGGAAGGCGGCTACCGAGCAGTACTTC	CASSTPGKAATEQYF
TRBJ2-4	NA	TRBV6-1	TRBD2	TGTGCCAGCAGTGAACCGGGACTACCAAAAAACATTCAGTACTTC	CASSEPGLPKNIQYF
TRBJ1-5	NA	TRBV6-5	TRBD1	TGTGCCACAGGACAGGGGGCCAATCAGCCCCAGCATTTT	CATGQGANQPQHF
TRBJ2-7	NA	TRBV9	TRBD1	TGTGCCAGCAGCGTAGGTCTAGGGACAGGGTTCCACGAGCAGTACTTC	CASSVGLGTGFHEQYF
TRBJ2-7	NA	TRBV6-5	TRBD2	TGTGCCAGCAGACTGGGAGGGAAAGGGTACGAGCAGTACTTC	CASRLGGKGYEQYF
TRBJ1-3	NA	TRBV9	TRBD1	TGTGCCAGCAGCGCCGGGACAGCCTCTGGAAACACCATATATTTT	CASSAGTASGNTIYF
TRBJ1-5	NA	TRBV6-1	NA	TGTGCCAGCAGCCCTGAGAGCAATCGGCCCCAGCATTTT	CASSPESNRPQHF
TRBJ2-2	NA	TRBV5-1	TRBD1	TGCGCCAGCAGCTTGGGTGGGACAGCGAACACCGGGGAGCTGTTTTTT	CASSLGGTANTGELFF
TRBJ1-1	NA	TRBV19	TRBD1	TGTGCCAGTAGTAACCGGGACAGGTACACTGAAGCTTTCTTT	CASSNRDRYTEAFF
TRBJ1-3	NA	TRBV10-3	TRBD1	TGTGCCATCAGTGAGGCCGGGACAGGTGGAAACACCATATATTTT	CAISEAGTGGNTIYF
TRBJ2-7	NA	TRBV30	NA	TGTGCCTGGAGTGATGGGACGGGGGTACCTTTCGAGCAGTACTTC	CAWSDGTGVPFEQYF
TRBJ2-7	NA	TRBV5-4	TRBD1	TGTGCCAGCAGCTCGGGACAGGGGACCTACGAGCAGTACTTC	CASSSGQGTYEQYF
TRBJ2-1	NA	TRBV11-2	NA	TGTGCCAGCAGCTTAGATACCGCCTCCTACAATGAGCAGTTCTTC	CASSLDTASYNEQFF
TRBJ2-2	NA	TRBV7-2	NA	TGTGCCAGCAGCGGCCCGGGACTCTTAAACACCGGGGAGCTGTTTTTT	CASSGPGLLNTGELFF
TRBJ1-3	NA	TRBV28	TRBD1	TGTGCCAGCAGTCTAACAGGGGAAGGACGTGGAAACACCATATATTTT	CASSLTGEGRGNTIYF
TRBJ2-4	few	TRBV30	NA	TGTGCCTGGAGTGTACCTCGACAACTAGTAGCCAAAAACATTCAGTACTTC	CAWSVPRQLVAKNIQYF
TRBJ2-2	NA	TRBV7-8	NA	TGTGCCAGCAGCCTTCAGGGTCGCGGGGAGCTGTTTTTT	CASSLQGRGELFF
TRBJ2-3	NA	TRBV5-6	NA	TGTGCCAGCAGCTTGGCCATGGCCACGGGGGATACGCAGTATTTT	CASSLAMATGDTQYF
TRBJ2-3	NA	TRBV2	NA	TGTGCCAGCAGTGAAGCTGGCAGGGCAGATACGCAGTATTTT	CASSEAGRADTQYF
TRBJ2-7	once	TRBV7-2	TRBD1	TGTGCCAGCAGCCCGGACAGGGTCTGGTCCGAGCAGTACTTC	CASSPDRVWSEQYF
TRBJ2-1	NA	TRBV29-1	NA	TGCAGCGTTCAAGGACAGAATACGAACAATGAGCAGTTCTTC	CSVQGQNTNNEQFF